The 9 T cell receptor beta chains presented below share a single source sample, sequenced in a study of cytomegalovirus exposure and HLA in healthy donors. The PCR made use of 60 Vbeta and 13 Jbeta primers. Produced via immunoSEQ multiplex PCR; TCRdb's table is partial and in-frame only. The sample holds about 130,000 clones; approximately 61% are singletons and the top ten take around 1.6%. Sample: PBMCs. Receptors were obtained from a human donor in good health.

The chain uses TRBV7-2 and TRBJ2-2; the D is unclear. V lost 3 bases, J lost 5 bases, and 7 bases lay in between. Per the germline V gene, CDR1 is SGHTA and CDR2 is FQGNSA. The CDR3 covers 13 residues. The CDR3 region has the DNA TGTGCCAGCAGCTTTACCGGGACCGGGGAGCTGTTTTTT. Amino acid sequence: CASSFTGTGELFF. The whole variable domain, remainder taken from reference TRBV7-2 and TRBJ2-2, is GAGVSQSPSNKVTEKGKDVELRCDPISGHTALYWYRQSLGQGLEFLIYFQGNSAPDKSGLPSDRFSAERTGGSVSTLTIQRTQQEDSAVYLCASSFTGTGELFFGEGSRLTVL.

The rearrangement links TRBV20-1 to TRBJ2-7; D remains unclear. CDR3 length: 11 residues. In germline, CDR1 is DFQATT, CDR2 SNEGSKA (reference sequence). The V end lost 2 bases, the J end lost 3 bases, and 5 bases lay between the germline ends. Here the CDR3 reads CSARSNYEQYF. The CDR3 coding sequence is TGCAGTGCTAGATCCAACTACGAGCAGTACTTC.

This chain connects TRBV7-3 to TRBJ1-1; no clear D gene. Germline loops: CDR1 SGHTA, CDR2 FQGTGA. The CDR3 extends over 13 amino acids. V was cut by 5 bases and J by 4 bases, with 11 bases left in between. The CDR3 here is CASSRGGGTEAFF. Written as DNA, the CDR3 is TGTGCCAGCAGCCGGGGAGGTGGCACTGAAGCTTTCTTT.

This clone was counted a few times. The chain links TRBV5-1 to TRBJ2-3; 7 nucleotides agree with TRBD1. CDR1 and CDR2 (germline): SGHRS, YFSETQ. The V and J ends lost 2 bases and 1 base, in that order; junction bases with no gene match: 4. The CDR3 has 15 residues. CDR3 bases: TGCGCCAGCAGCTTTGGGGACAGACGCACAGATACGCAGTATTTT. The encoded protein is CASSFGDRRTDTQYF.

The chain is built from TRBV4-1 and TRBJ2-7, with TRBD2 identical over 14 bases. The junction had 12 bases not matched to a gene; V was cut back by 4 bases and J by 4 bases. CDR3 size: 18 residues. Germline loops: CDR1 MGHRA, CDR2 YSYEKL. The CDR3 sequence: CASSLIQPGTSGSYEQYF. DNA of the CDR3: TGCGCCAGCAGCCTAATCCAGCCCGGGACTAGCGGGAGTTACGAGCAGTACTTC.

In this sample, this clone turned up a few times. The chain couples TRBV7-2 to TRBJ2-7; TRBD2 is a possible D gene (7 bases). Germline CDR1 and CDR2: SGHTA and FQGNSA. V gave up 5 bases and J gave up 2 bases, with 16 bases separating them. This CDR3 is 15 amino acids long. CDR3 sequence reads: CASSHGGDIAYEQYF. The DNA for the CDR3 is TGTGCCAGCAGCCATGGGGGGGACATCGCCTACGAGCAGTACTTC.

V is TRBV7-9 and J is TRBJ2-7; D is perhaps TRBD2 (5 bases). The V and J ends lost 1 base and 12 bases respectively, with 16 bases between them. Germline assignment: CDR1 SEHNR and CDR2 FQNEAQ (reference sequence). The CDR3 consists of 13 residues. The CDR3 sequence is CASSLVPGRELYF. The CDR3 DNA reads TGTGCCAGCAGCTTAGTCCCAGGACGGGAACTGTACTTC.

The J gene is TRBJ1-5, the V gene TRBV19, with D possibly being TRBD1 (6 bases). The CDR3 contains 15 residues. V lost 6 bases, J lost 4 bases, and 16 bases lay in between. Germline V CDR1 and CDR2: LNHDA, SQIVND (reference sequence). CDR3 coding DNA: TGTGCCAGTAGCACGCAGGGCCAGGGGAATCAGCCCCAGCATTTT. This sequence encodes CASSTQGQGNQPQHF.

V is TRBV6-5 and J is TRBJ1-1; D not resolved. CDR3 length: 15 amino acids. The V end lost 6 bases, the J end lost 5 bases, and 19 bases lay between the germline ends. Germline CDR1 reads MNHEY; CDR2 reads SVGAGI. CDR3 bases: TGTGCCAGCAGAGGTACCGGGTCCCCGGGGACTGAAGCTTTCTTT. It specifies CASRGTGSPGTEAFF.